The 2 T cell receptor beta chains in this list originate from one sample, sequenced in a study of T cell responses to AZD1222 COVID-19 vaccine (dated by TCRdb to about 2021). Library prep was done by the immunoSEQ multiplex PCR assay. The table was pulled from immuneACCESS by TCRdb, which kept in-frame rearrangements only. Such tables lose some clones; where checked, under half of the loss comes from unresolved V genes, and the rest has no known cause. This sample holds 150,000 or so clones; approximately 90% were observed only once. The biggest ten clones account for roughly 1.3% of the sample. The label giving this sample's time point can be read as: baseline before first vaccination. The sample in question was peripheral blood, obtained on day 0 of AZD1222 vaccination. These receptors all stem from an adult in good health.

The chain carries TRBV9 and TRBJ2-2; the match to TRBD2 covers 8 bases. This CDR3 is 18 amino acids long. Germline CDR1 SGDLS, CDR2 YYNGEE. The V segment lost 3 bases and the J segment 0 bases; nucleotides outside the gene matches: 10. The CDR3 sequence is CASSAQLGGLANTGELFF. The DNA of the CDR3 is TGTGCCAGCAGCGCCCAGTTGGGGGGACTAGCGAACACCGGGGAGCTGTTTTTT.

V usage is TRBV29-1 and J usage is TRBJ2-5; D possibly uses TRBD1 or TRBD2 (5 bases each). The CDR3 contains 14 residues. Trimming cost V 4 bases and J 2 bases, with 14 bases left between them. CDR1 SQVTM and CDR2 ANQGSEA come from the germline V gene. Here the CDR3 DNA reads TGCAGCGTTGGGGGACGCCTATATCAAGAGACCCAGTACTTC. The encoded protein is CSVGGRLYQETQYF. Looking up the rest from reference TRBV29-1 and TRBJ2-5 gives the full variable domain: SAVISQKPSRDICQRGTSLTIQCQVDSQVTMMFWYRQQPGQSLTLIATANQGSEATYESGFVIDKFPISRPNLTFSTLTVSNMSPEDSSIYLCSVGGRLYQETQYFGPGTRLLVL.